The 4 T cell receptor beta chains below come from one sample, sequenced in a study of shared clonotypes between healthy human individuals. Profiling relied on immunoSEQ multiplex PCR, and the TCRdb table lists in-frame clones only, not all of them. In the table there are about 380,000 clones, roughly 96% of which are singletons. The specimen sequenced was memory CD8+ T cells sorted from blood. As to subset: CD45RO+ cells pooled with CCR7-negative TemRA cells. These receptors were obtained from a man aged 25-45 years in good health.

The CDR3 is CSVVHSPTGAYEQYF. The CDR3 coding sequence is TGCAGCGTTGTCCATAGCCCGACAGGGGCCTACGAGCAGTACTTC. The chain carries TRBV29-1 and TRBJ2-7; TRBD1 aligns across 8 bases. The CDR3 contains 15 residues. Germline V gives CDR1 SQVTM, CDR2 ANQGSEA. The J segment lost 2 bases and the V segment lost 4 bases, leaving 10 bases of the junction unmatched.

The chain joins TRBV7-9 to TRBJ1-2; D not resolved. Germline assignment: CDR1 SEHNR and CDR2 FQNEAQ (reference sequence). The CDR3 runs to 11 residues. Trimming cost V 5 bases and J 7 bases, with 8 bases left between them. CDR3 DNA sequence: TGTGCCAGCAGCCCAAGAGGTGGCTACACCTTC. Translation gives CASSPRGGYTF.

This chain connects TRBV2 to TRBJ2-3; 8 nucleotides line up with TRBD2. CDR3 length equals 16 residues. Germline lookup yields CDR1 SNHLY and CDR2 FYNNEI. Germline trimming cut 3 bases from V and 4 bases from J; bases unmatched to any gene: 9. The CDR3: CASSEEEREMPDTQYF. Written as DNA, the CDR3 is TGTGCCAGCAGTGAGGAGGAGCGGGAGATGCCAGATACGCAGTATTTT.

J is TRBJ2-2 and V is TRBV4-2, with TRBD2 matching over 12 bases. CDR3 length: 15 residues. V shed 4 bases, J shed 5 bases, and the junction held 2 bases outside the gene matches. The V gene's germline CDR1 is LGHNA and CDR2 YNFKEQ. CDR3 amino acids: CASSRGTSGTGELFF. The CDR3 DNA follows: TGTGCCAGCAGCCGAGGGACTAGCGGGACCGGGGAGCTGTTTTTT.